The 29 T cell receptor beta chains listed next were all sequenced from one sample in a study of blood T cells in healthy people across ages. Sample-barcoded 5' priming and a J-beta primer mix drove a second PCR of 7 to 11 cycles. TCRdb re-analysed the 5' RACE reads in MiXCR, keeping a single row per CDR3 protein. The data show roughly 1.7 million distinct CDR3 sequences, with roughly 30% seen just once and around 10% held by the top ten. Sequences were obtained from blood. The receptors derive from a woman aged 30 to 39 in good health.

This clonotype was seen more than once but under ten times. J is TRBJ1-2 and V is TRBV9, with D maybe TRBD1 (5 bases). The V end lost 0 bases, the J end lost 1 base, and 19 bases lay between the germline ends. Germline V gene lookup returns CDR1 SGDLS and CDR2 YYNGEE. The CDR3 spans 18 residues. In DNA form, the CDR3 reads TGTGCCAGCAGCGTAGGTGAGGGGCCGGCCCGTGTTAACTATGGCTACACCTTC. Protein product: CASSVGEGPARVNYGYTF.

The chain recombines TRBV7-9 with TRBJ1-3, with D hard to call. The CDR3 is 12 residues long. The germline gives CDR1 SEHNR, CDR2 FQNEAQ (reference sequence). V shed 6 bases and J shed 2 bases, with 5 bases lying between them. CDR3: CASRGTGNTIYF. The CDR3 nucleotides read TGTGCCAGCAGGGGAACTGGAAACACCATATATTTT.

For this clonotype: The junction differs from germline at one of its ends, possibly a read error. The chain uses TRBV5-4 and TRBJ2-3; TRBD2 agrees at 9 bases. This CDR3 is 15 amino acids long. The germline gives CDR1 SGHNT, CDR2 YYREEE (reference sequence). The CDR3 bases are TGTGCCGGCAGCTTAAGAGCGGGAGGTGCAGATACGCAGTATTTT. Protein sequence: CAGSLRAGGADTQYF.

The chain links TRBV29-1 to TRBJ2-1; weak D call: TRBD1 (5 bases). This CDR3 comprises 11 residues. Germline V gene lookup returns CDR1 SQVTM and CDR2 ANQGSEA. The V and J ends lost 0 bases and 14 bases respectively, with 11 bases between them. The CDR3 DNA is TGCAGCGTTGAAGAGGGGCTATTTGAGTTCTTC. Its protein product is CSVEEGLFEFF.

CDR3 residues: CASRFPPLYEQYF. The CDR3 nucleotides read TGTGCCAGCAGGTTCCCGCCCCTATACGAGCAGTACTTC. The rearrangement joins TRBV28 to TRBJ2-7; the D is unclear. From germline, CDR1 is MDHEN and CDR2 SYDVKM. Trimming took 6 bases from V and 4 from J, leaving 13 bases between them. This CDR3 has 13 amino acids.

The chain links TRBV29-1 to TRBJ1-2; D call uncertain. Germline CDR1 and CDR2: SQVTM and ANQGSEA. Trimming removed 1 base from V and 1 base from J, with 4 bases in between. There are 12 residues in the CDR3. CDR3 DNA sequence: TGCAGCGTTGAAGGAATTAACTATGGCTACACCTTC. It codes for CSVEGINYGYTF. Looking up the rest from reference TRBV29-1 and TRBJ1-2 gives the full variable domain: SAVISQKPSRDICQRGTSLTIQCQVDSQVTMMFWYRQQPGQSLTLIATANQGSEATYESGFVIDKFPISRPNLTFSTLTVSNMSPEDSSIYLCSVEGINYGYTFGSGTRLTVV.

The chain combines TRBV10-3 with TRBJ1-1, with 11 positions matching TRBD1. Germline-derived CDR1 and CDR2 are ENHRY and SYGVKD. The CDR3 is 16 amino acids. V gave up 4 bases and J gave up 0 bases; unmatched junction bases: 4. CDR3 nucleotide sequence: TGTGCCATCAGTGGGAGGGACAGGGGGATGAACACTGAAGCTTTCTTT. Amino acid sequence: CAISGRDRGMNTEAFF.

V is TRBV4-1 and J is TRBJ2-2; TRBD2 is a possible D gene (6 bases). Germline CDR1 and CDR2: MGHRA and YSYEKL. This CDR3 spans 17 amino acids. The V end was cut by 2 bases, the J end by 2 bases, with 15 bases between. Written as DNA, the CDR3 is TGCGCCAGCAGCCAATCCACTAGCTTAATCAACACCGGGGAGCTGTTTTTT. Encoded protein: CASSQSTSLINTGELFF.

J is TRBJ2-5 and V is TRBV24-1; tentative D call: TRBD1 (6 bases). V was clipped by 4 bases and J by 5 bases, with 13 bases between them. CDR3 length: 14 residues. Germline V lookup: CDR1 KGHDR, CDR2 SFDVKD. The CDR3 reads CATSEPRGSETQYF. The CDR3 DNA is TGTGCCACCAGTGAGCCGAGGGGGAGCGAGACCCAGTACTTC.

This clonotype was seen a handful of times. The CDR3 coding sequence is TGCAGTGCTAGAGTAGGACTTTTTGAGGCAGATACGCAGTATTTT. Residues: CSARVGLFEADTQYF. V and J are TRBV20-1 and TRBJ2-3; maybe TRBD2 (5 bases). The germline gives CDR1 DFQATT, CDR2 SNEGSKA (reference sequence). The CDR3 is 15 residues long. The V and J ends lost 1 base and 4 bases respectively, with 15 bases between them.

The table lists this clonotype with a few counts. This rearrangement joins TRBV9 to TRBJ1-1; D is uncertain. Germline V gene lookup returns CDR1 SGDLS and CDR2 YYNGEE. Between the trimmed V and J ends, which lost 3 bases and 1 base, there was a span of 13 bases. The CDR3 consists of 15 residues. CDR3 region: CASSARPSPNTEAFF. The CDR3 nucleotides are TGTGCCAGCAGCGCCAGACCTTCCCCGAACACTGAAGCTTTCTTT.

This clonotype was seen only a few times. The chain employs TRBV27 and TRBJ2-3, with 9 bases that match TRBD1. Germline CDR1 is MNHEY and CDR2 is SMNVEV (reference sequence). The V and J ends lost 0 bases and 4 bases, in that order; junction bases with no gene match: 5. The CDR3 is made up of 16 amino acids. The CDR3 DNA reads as TGTGCCAGCAGTTTATCGGGGGACAGGGTCCCAGATACGCAGTATTTT. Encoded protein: CASSLSGDRVPDTQYF.

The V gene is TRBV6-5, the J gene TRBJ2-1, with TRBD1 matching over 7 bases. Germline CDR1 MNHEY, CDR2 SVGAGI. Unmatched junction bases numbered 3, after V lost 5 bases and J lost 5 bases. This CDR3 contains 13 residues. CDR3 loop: CASSRQGHNEQFF. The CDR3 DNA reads TGTGCCAGCAGTCGACAGGGTCACAATGAGCAGTTCTTC.

The CDR3 nucleotides read TGCAGCGTTGTCCCGGAAGCTAGTTTTAAAGAGACCCAGTACTTC. Encoded protein: CSVVPEASFKETQYF. The chain joins TRBV29-1 to TRBJ2-5; D gene ambiguous. The CDR3 spans 15 residues. V was clipped by 4 bases and J by 3 bases, with 18 bases between them. Germline CDR1 SQVTM, CDR2 ANQGSEA.

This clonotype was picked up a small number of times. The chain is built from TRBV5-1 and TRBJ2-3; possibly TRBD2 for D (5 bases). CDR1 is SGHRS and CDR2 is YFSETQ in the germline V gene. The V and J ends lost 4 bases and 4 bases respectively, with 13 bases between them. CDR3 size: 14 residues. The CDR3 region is CASSEGFLSDTQYF. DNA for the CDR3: TGCGCCAGCAGCGAGGGCTTCCTCTCAGATACGCAGTATTTT.

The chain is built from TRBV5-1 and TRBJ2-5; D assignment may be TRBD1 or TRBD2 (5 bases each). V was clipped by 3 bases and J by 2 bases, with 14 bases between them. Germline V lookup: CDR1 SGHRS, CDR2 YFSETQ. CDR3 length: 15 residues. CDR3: CASSSMTEGQETQYF. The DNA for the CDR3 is TGCGCCAGCAGCTCGATGACAGAGGGGCAAGAGACCCAGTACTTC. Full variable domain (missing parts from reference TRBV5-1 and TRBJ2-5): KAGVTQTPRYLIKTRGQQVTLSCSPISGHRSVSWYQQTPGQGLQFLFEYFSETQRNKGNFPGRFSGRQFSNSRSEMNVSTLELGDSALYLCASSSMTEGQETQYFGPGTRLLVL.

The CDR3 bases are TGTGCCAGCAGTTCGGACCGGTCCCTAAAGACCCAGTACTTC. This gives the protein CASSSDRSLKTQYF. The chain has TRBV12-3 or TRBV12-4 and TRBJ2-5; no firm D call. The V end was cut by 4 bases, the J end by 6 bases, with 15 bases between. There are 14 residues in the CDR3.

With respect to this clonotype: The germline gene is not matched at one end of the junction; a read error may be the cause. CDR3 nucleotide sequence: TGCAACGTTGAAATCCCCGGGGACTACGAGCAGTACTTC. Its translation: CNVEIPGDYEQYF. The chain carries TRBV29-1 and TRBJ2-4, with D possibly matching TRBD2 (5 bases). The last part of the DNA fits TRBJ2-7 better; the J call may be wrong. Germline CDR1 and CDR2: SQVTM and ANQGSEA. The CDR3 has 13 amino acids.

CDR3 protein: CAILAGDTQYF. The DNA of the CDR3 is TGTGCCATCTTAGCGGGAGATACGCAGTATTTT. The gene calls are TRBV28 and TRBJ2-3; 7 bases map to TRBD2. The V and J ends lost 10 bases and 5 bases, in that order; junction bases with no gene match: 3. Germline values: CDR1 MDHEN, CDR2 SYDVKM. This CDR3 contains 11 residues.

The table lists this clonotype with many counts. CDR3 nucleotides: TGTGCCAGCAGTTTAAACAGGGGAAAGACCCAGTACTTC. This translates into CASSLNRGKTQYF. V and J are TRBV28 and TRBJ2-5; TRBD1 matches at 7 bases. The J segment lost 6 bases and the V segment lost 2 bases, leaving 3 bases of the junction unmatched. The CDR3 spans 13 residues. The germline gives CDR1 MDHEN, CDR2 SYDVKM.

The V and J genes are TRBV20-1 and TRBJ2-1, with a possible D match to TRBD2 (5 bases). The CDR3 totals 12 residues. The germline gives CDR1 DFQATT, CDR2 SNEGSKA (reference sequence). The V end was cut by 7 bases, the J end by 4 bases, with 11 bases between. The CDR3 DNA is TGCAGTGTCTCGGACTGGTACAATGAGCAGTTCTTC. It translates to CSVSDWYNEQFF.

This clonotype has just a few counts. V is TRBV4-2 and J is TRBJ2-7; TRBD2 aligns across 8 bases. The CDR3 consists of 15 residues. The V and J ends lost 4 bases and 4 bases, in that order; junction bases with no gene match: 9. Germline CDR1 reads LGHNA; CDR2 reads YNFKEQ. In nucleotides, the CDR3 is TGTGCCAGCAGCCGTGACCTAGCGGGTAATTACGAGCAGTACTTC. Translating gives CASSRDLAGNYEQYF.

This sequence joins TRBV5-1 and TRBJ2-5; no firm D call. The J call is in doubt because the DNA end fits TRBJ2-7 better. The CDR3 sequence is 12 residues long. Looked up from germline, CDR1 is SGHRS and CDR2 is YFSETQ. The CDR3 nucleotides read TGCGCCAGCAGCTCCGGTGGACCCGAGCAGTACTTC. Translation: CASSSGGPEQYF.

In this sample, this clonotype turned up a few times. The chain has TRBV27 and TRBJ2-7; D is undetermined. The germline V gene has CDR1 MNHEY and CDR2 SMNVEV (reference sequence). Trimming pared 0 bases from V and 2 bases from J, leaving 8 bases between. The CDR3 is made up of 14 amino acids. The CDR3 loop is CASSLSRTPYEQYF. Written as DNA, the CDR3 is TGTGCCAGCAGTTTATCGAGAACTCCCTACGAGCAGTACTTC.

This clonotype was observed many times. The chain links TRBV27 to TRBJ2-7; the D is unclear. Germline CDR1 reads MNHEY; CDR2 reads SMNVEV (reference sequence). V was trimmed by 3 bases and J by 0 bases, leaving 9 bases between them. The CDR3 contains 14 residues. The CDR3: CASSFGPSSYEQYF. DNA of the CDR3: TGTGCCAGCAGTTTCGGGCCGAGCTCCTACGAGCAGTACTTC.

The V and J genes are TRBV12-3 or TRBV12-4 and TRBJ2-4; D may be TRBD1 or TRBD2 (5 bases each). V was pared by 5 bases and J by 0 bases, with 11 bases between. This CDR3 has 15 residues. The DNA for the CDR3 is TGTGCCAGCAGTCACGAGGGGTTAGCCAAAAACATTCAGTACTTC. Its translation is CASSHEGLAKNIQYF.

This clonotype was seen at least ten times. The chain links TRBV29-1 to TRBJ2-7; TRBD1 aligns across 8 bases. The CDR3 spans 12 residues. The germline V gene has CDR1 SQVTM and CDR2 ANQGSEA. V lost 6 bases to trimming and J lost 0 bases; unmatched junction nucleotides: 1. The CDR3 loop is CSVGQASYEQYF. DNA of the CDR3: TGCAGCGTGGGACAGGCCTCCTACGAGCAGTACTTC.

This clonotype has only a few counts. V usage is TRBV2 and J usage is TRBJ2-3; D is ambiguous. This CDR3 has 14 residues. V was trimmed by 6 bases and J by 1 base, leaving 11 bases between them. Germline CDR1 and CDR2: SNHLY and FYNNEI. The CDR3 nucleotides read TGTGCCAGCAGGCAATTGTCTGGCACAGATACGCAGTATTTT. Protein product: CASRQLSGTDTQYF.

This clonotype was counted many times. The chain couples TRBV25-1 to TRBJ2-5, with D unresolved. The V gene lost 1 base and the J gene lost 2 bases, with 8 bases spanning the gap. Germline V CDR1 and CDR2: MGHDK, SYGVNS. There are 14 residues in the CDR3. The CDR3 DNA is TGTGCCAGCAGTGAATTGGGAATGCAAGAGACCCAGTACTTC. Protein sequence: CASSELGMQETQYF.